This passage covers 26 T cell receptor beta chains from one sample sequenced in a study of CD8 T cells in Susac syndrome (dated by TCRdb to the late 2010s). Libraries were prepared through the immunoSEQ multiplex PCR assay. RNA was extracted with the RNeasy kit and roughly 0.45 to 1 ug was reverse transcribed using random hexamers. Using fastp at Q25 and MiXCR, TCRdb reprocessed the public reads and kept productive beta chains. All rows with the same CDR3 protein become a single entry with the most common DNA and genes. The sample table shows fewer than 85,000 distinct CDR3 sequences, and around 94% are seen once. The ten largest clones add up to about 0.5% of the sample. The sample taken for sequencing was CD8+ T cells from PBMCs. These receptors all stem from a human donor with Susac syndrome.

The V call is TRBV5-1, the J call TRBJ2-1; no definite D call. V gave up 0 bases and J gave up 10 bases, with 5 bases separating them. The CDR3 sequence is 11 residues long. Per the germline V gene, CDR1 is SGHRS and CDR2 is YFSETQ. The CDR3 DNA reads TGCGCCAGCAGCTTGGCGGCAGAGCAGTTCTTC. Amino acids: CASSLAAEQFF.

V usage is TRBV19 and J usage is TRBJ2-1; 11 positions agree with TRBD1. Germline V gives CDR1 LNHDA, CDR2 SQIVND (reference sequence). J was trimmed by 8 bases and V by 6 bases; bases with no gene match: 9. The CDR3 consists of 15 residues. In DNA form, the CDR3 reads TGTGCCAGTAGCCCCGGGACAGGGGGTGGACATGAGCAGTTCTTC. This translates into CASSPGTGGGHEQFF. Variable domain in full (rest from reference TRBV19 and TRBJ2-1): DGGITQSPKYLFRKEGQNVTLSCEQNLNHDAMYWYRQDPGQGLRLIYYSQIVNDFQKGDIAEGYSVSREKKESFPLTVTSAQKNPTAFYLCASSPGTGGGHEQFFGPGTRLTVL.

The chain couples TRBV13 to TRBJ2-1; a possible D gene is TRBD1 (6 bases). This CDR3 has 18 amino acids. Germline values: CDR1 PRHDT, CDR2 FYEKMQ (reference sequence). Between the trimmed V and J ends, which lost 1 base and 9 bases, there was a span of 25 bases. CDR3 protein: CASSLVPARGKNRGEQFF. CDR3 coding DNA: TGTGCCAGCAGCTTAGTACCCGCCAGGGGAAAGAATCGGGGTGAGCAGTTCTTC.

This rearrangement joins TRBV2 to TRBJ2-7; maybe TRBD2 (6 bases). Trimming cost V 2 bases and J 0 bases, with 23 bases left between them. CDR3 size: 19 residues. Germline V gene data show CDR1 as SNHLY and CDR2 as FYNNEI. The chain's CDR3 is CASSERGGMVGGDSYEQYF. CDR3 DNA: TGTGCCAGCAGTGAACGGGGCGGTATGGTTGGCGGGGACTCCTACGAGCAGTACTTC.

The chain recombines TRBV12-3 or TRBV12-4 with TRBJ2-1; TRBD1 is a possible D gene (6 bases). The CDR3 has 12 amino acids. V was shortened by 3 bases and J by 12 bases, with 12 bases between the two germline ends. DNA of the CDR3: TGTGCCAGCAGTTTTTGGGGCAGGGGGCAGTTCTTC. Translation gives CASSFWGRGQFF.

The CDR3 bases are TGTGCCAGTAGTATCGCGGTCTGGGATGGCTACACCTTC. This gives the protein CASSIAVWDGYTF. This chain uses TRBV19 with TRBJ1-2, with D unresolved. Germline CDR1 is LNHDA and CDR2 is SQIVND (reference sequence). Trimming stripped 3 bases from V and 6 bases from J, with 11 bases between. This CDR3 has 13 amino acids.

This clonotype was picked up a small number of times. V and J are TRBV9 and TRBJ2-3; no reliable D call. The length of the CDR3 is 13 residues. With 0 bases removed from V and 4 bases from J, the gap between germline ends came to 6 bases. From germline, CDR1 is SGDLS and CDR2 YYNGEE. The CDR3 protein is CASSVEVPDTQYF. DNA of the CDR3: TGTGCCAGCAGCGTAGAAGTTCCAGATACGCAGTATTTT.

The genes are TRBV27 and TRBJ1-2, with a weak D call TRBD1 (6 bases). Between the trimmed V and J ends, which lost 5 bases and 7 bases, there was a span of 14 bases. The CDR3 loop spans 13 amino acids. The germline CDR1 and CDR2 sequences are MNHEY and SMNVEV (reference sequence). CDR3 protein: CASSVIQGAGYTF. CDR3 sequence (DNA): TGTGCCAGCAGTGTTATACAGGGCGCTGGCTACACCTTC.

Here the CDR3 DNA reads TGTGCCAGCAGCGACCCGGACAGCTATGGCTACACCTTC. As protein: CASSDPDSYGYTF. The genes are TRBV13 and TRBJ1-2; the D gene is possibly TRBD1 (6 bases). Trimming left V 5 bases short and J 4 bases short, with 11 bases between. Germline CDR1 and CDR2: PRHDT and FYEKMQ (reference sequence). The CDR3 runs 13 residues.

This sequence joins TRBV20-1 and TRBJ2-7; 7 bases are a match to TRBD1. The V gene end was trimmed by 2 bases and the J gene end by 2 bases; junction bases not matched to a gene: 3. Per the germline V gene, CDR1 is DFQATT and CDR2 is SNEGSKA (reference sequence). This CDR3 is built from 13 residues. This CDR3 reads CSARRQGTYEQYF. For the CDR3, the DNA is TGCAGTGCTAGACGACAGGGTACCTACGAGCAGTACTTC.

The CDR3 protein is CSVGWGAYEQYF. The DNA for the CDR3 is TGCAGCGTTGGTTGGGGCGCCTACGAGCAGTACTTC. The V call is TRBV29-1, the J call TRBJ2-7; perhaps TRBD1 as D (5 bases). V was shortened by 4 bases and J by 2 bases, with 9 bases between the two germline ends. The germline V gene encodes CDR1 SQVTM and CDR2 ANQGSEA. The CDR3 has 12 amino acids.

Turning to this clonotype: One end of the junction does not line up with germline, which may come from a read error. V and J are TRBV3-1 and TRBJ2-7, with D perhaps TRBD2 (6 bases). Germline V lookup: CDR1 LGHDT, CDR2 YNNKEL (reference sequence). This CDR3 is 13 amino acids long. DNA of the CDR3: TGTGCCGGCAGCCGGGAGCAATCCTACGAGCAGTACTTC. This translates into CAGSREQSYEQYF.

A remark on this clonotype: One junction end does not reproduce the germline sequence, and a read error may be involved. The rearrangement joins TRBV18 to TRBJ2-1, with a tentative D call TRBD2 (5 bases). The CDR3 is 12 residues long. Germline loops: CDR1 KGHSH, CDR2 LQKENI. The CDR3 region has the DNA TGTGCCAGCTCCCCACTAGACACTGAGCAGTTCTTC. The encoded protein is CASSPLDTEQFF.

The CDR3 is CASSHRFTDQPQHF. The CDR3 coding sequence is TGTGCCAGCAGCCATCGATTCACTGATCAGCCCCAGCATTTT. The chain uses TRBV3-1 and TRBJ1-5; D ambiguous. The V gene lost 3 bases and the J gene lost 5 bases, with 11 bases spanning the gap. The CDR3 sequence is 14 residues long. In germline, CDR1 is LGHDT, CDR2 YNNKEL (reference sequence).

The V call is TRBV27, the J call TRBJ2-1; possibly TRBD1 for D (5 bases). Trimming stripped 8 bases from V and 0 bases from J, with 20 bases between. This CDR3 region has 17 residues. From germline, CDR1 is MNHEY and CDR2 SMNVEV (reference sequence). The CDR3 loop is CASVGYYDDSSYNEQFF. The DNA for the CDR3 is TGTGCCAGCGTAGGCTATTACGATGACAGCTCCTACAATGAGCAGTTCTTC.

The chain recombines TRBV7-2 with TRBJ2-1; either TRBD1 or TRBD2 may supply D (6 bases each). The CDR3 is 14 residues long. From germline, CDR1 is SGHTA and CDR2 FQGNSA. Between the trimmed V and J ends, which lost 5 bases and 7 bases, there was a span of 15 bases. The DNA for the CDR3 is TGTGCCAGCAGCCGTAGGGGGGCCTCGAATGAGCAGTTCTTC. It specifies CASSRRGASNEQFF.

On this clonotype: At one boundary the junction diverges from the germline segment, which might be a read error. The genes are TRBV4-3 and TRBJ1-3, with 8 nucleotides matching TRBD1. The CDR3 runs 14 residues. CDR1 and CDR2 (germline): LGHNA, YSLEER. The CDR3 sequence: CASSQEDRENTTYF. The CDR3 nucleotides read TGCGCCAGCAGCCAAGAGGACAGGGAGAACACCACATATTTT.

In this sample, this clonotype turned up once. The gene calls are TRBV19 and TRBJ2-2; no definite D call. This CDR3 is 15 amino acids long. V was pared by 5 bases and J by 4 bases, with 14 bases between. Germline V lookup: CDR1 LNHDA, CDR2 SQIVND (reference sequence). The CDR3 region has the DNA TGTGCCAGTAGTCCGTCCGGACGAAGCACCGGGGAGCTGTTTTTT. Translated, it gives CASSPSGRSTGELFF. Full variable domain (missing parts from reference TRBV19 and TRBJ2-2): DGGITQSPKYLFRKEGQNVTLSCEQNLNHDAMYWYRQDPGQGLRLIYYSQIVNDFQKGDIAEGYSVSREKKESFPLTVTSAQKNPTAFYLCASSPSGRSTGELFFGEGSRLTVL.

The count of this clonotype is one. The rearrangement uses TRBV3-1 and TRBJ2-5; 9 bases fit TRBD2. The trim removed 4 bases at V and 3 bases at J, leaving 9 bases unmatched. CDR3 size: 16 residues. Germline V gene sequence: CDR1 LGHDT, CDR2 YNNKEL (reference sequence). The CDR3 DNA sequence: TGTGCCAGCAGCCCTCGAGTTAGCGGGGGAAAAGAGACCCAGTACTTC. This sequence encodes CASSPRVSGGKETQYF.

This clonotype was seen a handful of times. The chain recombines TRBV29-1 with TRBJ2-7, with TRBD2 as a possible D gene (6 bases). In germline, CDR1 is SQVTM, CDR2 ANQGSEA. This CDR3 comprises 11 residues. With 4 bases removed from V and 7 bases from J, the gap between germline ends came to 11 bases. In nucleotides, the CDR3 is TGCAGCGTTGGTACGGGGGTTGAGCAGTACTTC. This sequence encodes CSVGTGVEQYF.

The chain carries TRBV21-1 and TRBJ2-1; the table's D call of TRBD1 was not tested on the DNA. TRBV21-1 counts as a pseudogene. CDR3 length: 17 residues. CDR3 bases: TGTGCCAGCAGCACCGACAGGGGCGCCTTGATTAGCAATGAGCAGTTCTTC. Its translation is CASSTDRGALISNEQFF.

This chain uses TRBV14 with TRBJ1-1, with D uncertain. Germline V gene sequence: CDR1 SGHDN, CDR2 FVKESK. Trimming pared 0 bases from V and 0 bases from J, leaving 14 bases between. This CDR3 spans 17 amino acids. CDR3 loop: CASSQDHRGHLNTEAFF. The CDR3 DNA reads TGTGCCAGCAGCCAAGATCATCGAGGGCACCTGAACACTGAAGCTTTCTTT.

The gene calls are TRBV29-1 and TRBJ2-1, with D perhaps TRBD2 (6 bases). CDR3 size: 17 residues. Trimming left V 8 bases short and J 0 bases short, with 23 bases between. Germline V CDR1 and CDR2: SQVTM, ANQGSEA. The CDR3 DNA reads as TGCAGCCGGGGGTTGCGGGCAATCGGCCGCTCCTACAATGAGCAGTTCTTC. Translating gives CSRGLRAIGRSYNEQFF.

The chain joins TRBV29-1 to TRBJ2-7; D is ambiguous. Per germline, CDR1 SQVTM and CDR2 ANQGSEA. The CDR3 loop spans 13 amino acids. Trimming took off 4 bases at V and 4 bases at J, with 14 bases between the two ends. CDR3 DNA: TGCAGCGTTGTGGCCGGGCCGAATTACGAGCAGTACTTC. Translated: CSVVAGPNYEQYF.

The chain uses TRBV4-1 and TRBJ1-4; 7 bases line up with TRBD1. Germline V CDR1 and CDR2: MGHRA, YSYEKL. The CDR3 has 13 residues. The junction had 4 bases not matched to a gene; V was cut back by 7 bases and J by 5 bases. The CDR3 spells CASMGQTNEKLFF. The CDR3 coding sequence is TGCGCCAGCATGGGACAGACGAATGAAAAACTGTTTTTT.

CDR3 nucleotides: TGCAGTGCTAGAGCCTGGACGGAGAATAATTCACCCCTCCACTTT. Its protein product is CSARAWTENNSPLHF. The chain combines TRBV20-1 with TRBJ1-6; D remains unclear. The V end lost 1 base, the J end lost 5 bases, and 12 bases lay between the germline ends. Germline lookup yields CDR1 DFQATT and CDR2 SNEGSKA (reference sequence). This CDR3 has 15 amino acids.